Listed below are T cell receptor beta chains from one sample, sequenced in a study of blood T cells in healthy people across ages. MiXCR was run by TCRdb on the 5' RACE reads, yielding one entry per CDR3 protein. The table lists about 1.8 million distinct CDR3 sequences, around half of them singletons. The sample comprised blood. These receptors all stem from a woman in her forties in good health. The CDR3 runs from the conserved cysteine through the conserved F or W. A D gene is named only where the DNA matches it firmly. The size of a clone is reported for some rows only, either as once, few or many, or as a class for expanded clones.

CATQRTPFWGEQYF	TGTGCCACCCAGAGGACCCCCTTTTGGGGCGAGCAGTACTTC	-	few	TRBV6-2/TRBV6-3	TRBJ2-7
CSAKDRGNYEQYF	TGCAGTGCTAAGGACAGGGGAAACTACGAGCAGTACTTC	TRBD1	few	TRBV20-1	TRBJ2-7
CSALSGGPYNEQFF	TGCAGTGCTCTGAGCGGGGGGCCTTACAATGAGCAGTTCTTC	TRBD2	-	TRBV20-1	TRBJ2-1
CASGLGATSTDTQYF	TGTGCTAGTGGTTTGGGGGCTACTAGCACAGATACGCAGTATTTT	-	-	TRBV12-5	TRBJ2-3
CASRGGSDEQFF	TGTGCCAGCAGAGGGGGATCAGATGAGCAGTTCTTC	-	few	TRBV12-3/TRBV12-4	TRBJ2-1
CASSYSPPTSGGAGGWETQYF	TGTGCCAGCAGTTACAGTCCCCCGACTAGCGGGGGGGCCGGCGGATGGGAGACCCAGTACTTC	TRBD2	-	TRBV6-2/TRBV6-3	TRBJ2-5
CSALSGGNTKTQYF	TGCAGTGCTCTCAGCGGGGGAAACACTAAGACCCAGTACTTC	TRBD2	few	TRBV20-1	TRBJ2-5
CASSVGPLAGTGETQYF	TGTGCCAGCAGCGTCGGTCCCCTAGCGGGGACGGGGGAGACCCAGTACTTC	TRBD2	-	TRBV9	TRBJ2-5
CASSDTIAGSSYEQYF	TGTGCCAGCAGTGACACCATAGCGGGGAGCTCCTACGAGCAGTACTTC	TRBD2	-	TRBV6-1	TRBJ2-7
CASSYDDRSPNTEAFF	TGCGCCAGCAGCTATGATGACAGGAGCCCGAACACTGAAGCTTTCTTT	-	few	TRBV4-1	TRBJ1-1
CSAYDNSPLHF	TGCAGTGCGTACGATAATTCACCCCTCCACTTT	-	-	TRBV20-1	TRBJ1-6
CSANPGGLAYEQYF	TGCAGTGCCAATCCCGGGGGACTAGCCTACGAGCAGTACTTC	TRBD2	few	TRBV20-1	TRBJ2-7
CSAADHGTTQFF	TGCAGTGCCGCTGACCACGGGACAACGCAGTTCTTC	-	few	TRBV20-1	TRBJ2-1
CASSQVSSGQETQYF	TGTGCCAGCAGCCAAGTCTCTAGCGGGCAAGAGACCCAGTACTTC	TRBD2	few	TRBV14	TRBJ2-5
CASSWGASGLRHQPQHF	TGTGCCAGCAGTTGGGGGGCGTCAGGTCTGAGGCATCAGCCCCAGCATTTT	-	-	TRBV12-3/TRBV12-4	TRBJ1-5
CASSSRGDGAEKLFF	TGTGCCAGCAGCTCCAGGGGAGATGGCGCTGAAAAACTGTTTTTT	-	-	TRBV13	TRBJ1-4
CASSLIRVDEKLFF	TGTGCCAGCAGTTTAATAAGAGTGGATGAAAAACTGTTTTTT	-	-	TRBV28	TRBJ1-4
CASSDGTPPKSYEQYF	TGCGCCAGCAGCGACGGGACTCCCCCCAAGTCCTACGAGCAGTACTTC	-	-	TRBV5-1	TRBJ2-7
CASSQALISQGAMETQYF	TGCGCCAGCAGCCAAGCCCTCATTTCACAGGGGGCCATGGAGACCCAGTACTTC	TRBD1	few	TRBV4-1	TRBJ2-5
CASSLEAWRTANYGYTF	TGTGCCAGCAGTTTAGAGGCATGGCGAACAGCTAACTATGGCTACACCTTC	-	-	TRBV7-2	TRBJ1-2
CSARDLKGCTQYF	TGCAGTGCTCGAGATCTCAAGGGCTGCACGCAGTATTTT	-	-	TRBV20-1	TRBJ2-3
CAGNRGLHETQYF	TGTGCCGGCAACCGAGGGCTACACGAGACCCAGTACTTC	-	-	TRBV6-2/TRBV6-3	TRBJ2-5